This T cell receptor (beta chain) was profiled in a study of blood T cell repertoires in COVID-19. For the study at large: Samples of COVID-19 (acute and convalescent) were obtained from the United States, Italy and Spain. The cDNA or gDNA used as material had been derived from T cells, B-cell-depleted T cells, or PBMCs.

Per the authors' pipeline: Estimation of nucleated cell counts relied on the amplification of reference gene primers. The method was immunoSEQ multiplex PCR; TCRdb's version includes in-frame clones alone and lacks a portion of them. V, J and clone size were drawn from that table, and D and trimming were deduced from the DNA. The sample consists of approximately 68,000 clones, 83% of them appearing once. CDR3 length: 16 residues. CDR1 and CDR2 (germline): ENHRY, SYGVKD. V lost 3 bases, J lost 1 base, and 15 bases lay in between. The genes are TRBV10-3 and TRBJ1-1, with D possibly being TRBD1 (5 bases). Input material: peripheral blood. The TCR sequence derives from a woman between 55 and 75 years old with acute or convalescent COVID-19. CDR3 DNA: TGTGCCATCAGTGAACACCAGGGTAGTTGGAACACTGAAGCTTTCTTT. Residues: CAISEHQGSWNTEAFF.